These 21 T cell receptor beta chains were all obtained from the same sample, sequenced in a study of early T cells in non-severe SARS-CoV-2 infection. MiXCR, run by TCRdb on the 5' RACE reads, gives a single entry per CDR3 protein. The sample consists of 95,000 to 110,000 distinct CDR3 sequences, around 10% of them appearing once. Sequencing used whole blood. These TCRs come from an adult who was a healthcare worker with PCR-confirmed SARS-CoV-2 infection or an uninfected control (not recorded which).

This clonotype was seen a handful of times. CDR3 loop: CASSLLPSGRDTQYF. The CDR3 DNA reads TGTGCCAGCAGTTTACTGCCTAGCGGTCGAGATACGCAGTATTTT. The chain combines TRBV27 with TRBJ2-3, with TRBD2 matching 7 bases. The trim removed 2 bases at V and 5 bases at J, leaving 7 bases unmatched. The CDR3 runs to 15 residues. Germline V gives CDR1 MNHEY, CDR2 SMNVEV (reference sequence).

This clonotype turned up a few times. The chain uses TRBV28 and TRBJ1-2; D not certain. The CDR3 is 13 amino acids. Germline assignment: CDR1 MDHEN and CDR2 SYDVKM. The germline V and J ends were trimmed by 7 bases and 2 bases, with 11 bases remaining between them. The CDR3 DNA sequence: TGTGCCAGCACAGGAGCATCCAACTATGGCTACACCTTC. Its protein is CASTGASNYGYTF.

This clonotype was observed many times. The rearrangement links TRBV11-2 to TRBJ2-1, with 13 positions matching TRBD2. Germline CDR1 and CDR2: SGHAT and FQNNGV. This CDR3 is 18 amino acids long. V lost 4 bases to trimming and J lost 0 bases; unmatched junction nucleotides: 6. This CDR3 reads CASSSGGTSGTSYNEQFF. Written as DNA, the CDR3 is TGTGCCAGCAGCTCAGGCGGGACTAGCGGGACCTCCTACAATGAGCAGTTCTTC.

This clonotype was seen more than once but under ten times. The chain employs TRBV7-2 and TRBJ2-1; D tentatively fits TRBD1 or TRBD2 (7 bases each). Trimming took 6 bases from V and 6 from J, leaving 18 bases between them. The germline V gene encodes CDR1 SGHTA and CDR2 FQGNSA. The CDR3 length is 15 residues. The CDR3 reads CASSFRPRGGNEQFF. The DNA for the CDR3 is TGTGCCAGCAGTTTTAGGCCCAGGGGGGGCAATGAGCAGTTCTTC. Based on the CDR3 plus reference TRBV7-2 and TRBJ2-1, the full variable domain is GAGVSQSPSNKVTEKGKDVELRCDPISGHTALYWYRQSLGQGLEFLIYFQGNSAPDKSGLPSDRFSAERTGGSVSTLTIQRTQQEDSAVYLCASSFRPRGGNEQFFGPGTRLTVL.

This clonotype was seen repeatedly, ten times or more. The J gene is TRBJ1-5, the V gene TRBV6-2 or TRBV6-3, with unresolved D. V was shortened by 0 bases and J by 4 bases, with 16 bases between the two germline ends. The CDR3 contains 17 residues. Germline V gives CDR1 MNHEY, CDR2 SVGEGT. CDR3 residues: CASSYSKLKHLNQPQHF. Here the CDR3 DNA reads TGTGCCAGCAGTTACTCGAAATTAAAACACCTAAATCAGCCCCAGCATTTT.

This clonotype came up a few times. Here the CDR3 reads CSARPGGGSPLHF. The CDR3 coding sequence is TGCAGTGCGAGACCGGGAGGGGGTTCACCCCTCCACTTT. This chain links TRBV20-1 with TRBJ1-6, with D perhaps matching TRBD1 (6 bases). CDR1 is DFQATT, CDR2 SNEGSKA, per germline (reference sequence). The CDR3 covers 13 residues. V gave up 6 bases and J gave up 9 bases, with 15 bases separating them.

V usage is TRBV12-3 or TRBV12-4 and J usage is TRBJ2-3; 9 positions agree with TRBD1. The V segment lost 8 bases and the J segment 2 bases; nucleotides outside the gene matches: 11. This CDR3 spans 16 amino acids. The CDR3 sequence: CASLGQGPPITDTQYF. The CDR3 DNA reads as TGTGCCAGCCTCGGACAGGGGCCCCCGATCACAGATACGCAGTATTTT.

By share, this clonotype ranks as medium-sized. V and J are TRBV12-3 or TRBV12-4 and TRBJ2-5; no clear D. The CDR3 runs to 11 residues. Trimming shortened V by 4 bases and J by 1 base, and 1 base separated the two germline ends. CDR3 region: CASSSQETQYF. Written as DNA, the CDR3 is TGTGCCAGCAGTTCCCAAGAGACCCAGTACTTC.

The J gene is TRBJ2-5, the V gene TRBV28; no clear D gene. The CDR3 has 13 residues. In germline, CDR1 is MDHEN, CDR2 SYDVKM. Trimming stripped 7 bases from V and 2 bases from J, with 11 bases between. The CDR3 is CASKWQQQETQYF. As DNA, the CDR3 is TGTGCCAGCAAGTGGCAGCAGCAAGAGACCCAGTACTTC.

The V call is TRBV2, the J call TRBJ2-7; TRBD2 matches at 7 bases. This CDR3 has 12 residues. The V gene end was trimmed by 2 bases and the J gene end by 6 bases; junction bases not matched to a gene: 1. Per the germline V gene, CDR1 is SNHLY and CDR2 is FYNNEI. This chain's CDR3 is CASSERGGEQYF. CDR3 in DNA: TGTGCCAGCAGTGAACGCGGGGGCGAGCAGTACTTC.

The chain joins TRBV20-1 to TRBJ1-5; D unresolved. Trimming stripped 4 bases from V and 0 bases from J, with 16 bases between. CDR3 length: 16 residues. The germline gives CDR1 DFQATT, CDR2 SNEGSKA (reference sequence). CDR3 nucleotides: TGCAGTGCTACCCCGGGAGGACCGTATAGCAATCAGCCCCAGCATTTT. Translating gives CSATPGGPYSNQPQHF.

Ten or more counts support this clonotype. V is TRBV7-2 and J is TRBJ2-1; 8 nucleotides agree with TRBD2. This CDR3 is built from 14 residues. CDR1 SGHTA and CDR2 FQGNSA come from the germline V gene. V trimming: 5 bases; J trimming: 8 bases; junction bases outside the gene matches: 8. The CDR3 DNA sequence: TGTGCCAGCAGCCCTTCCGGGACTAGATATGAGCAGTTCTTC. This sequence encodes CASSPSGTRYEQFF.

This chain links TRBV28 with TRBJ2-1, with a tentative D call TRBD2 (6 bases). CDR1 MDHEN and CDR2 SYDVKM come from the germline V gene. With 4 bases removed from V and 1 base from J, the gap between germline ends came to 11 bases. The CDR3 consists of 15 residues. Written as DNA, the CDR3 is TGTGCCAGCAGTTCTACCGGGACTTCCTACAATGAGCAGTTCTTC. Its translation: CASSSTGTSYNEQFF.

Many counts were recorded for this clonotype. The chain joins TRBV5-1 to TRBJ1-2; 9 bases map to TRBD1. J was trimmed by 3 bases and V by 3 bases; bases with no gene match: 6. CDR1 is SGHRS and CDR2 is YFSETQ in the germline V gene. This CDR3 has 15 amino acids. The CDR3 nucleotides read TGCGCCAGCAGCTCCGGACAGGGGCCTCACTATGGCTACACCTTC. Translated, it gives CASSSGQGPHYGYTF.

V and J are TRBV7-9 and TRBJ2-3; the D is unclear. The CDR3 has 15 residues. V lost 5 bases to trimming and J lost 2 bases, with 14 bases between them. CDR1 is SEHNR and CDR2 is FQNEAQ in the germline V gene (reference sequence). The chain's CDR3 is CASSRARTYTDTQYF. The CDR3 DNA is TGTGCCAGCAGCCGGGCCCGGACCTACACAGATACGCAGTATTTT. Complete variable domain (other parts from reference TRBV7-9 and TRBJ2-3): DTGVSQNPRHKITKRGQNVTFRCDPISEHNRLYWYRQTLGQGPEFLTYFQNEAQLEKSRLLSDRFSAERPKGSFSTLEIQRTEQGDSAMYLCASSRARTYTDTQYFGPGTRLTVL.

The J gene is TRBJ2-7, the V gene TRBV28; D gene ambiguous. The V end was cut by 3 bases, the J end by 4 bases, with 13 bases between. The CDR3 is made up of 14 amino acids. Germline values: CDR1 MDHEN, CDR2 SYDVKM. In nucleotides, the CDR3 is TGTGCCAGCAGTTTTATGCCGGAGCCTTACGAGCAGTACTTC. The encoded protein is CASSFMPEPYEQYF.

V and J are TRBV9 and TRBJ2-1; D gene unclear. The CDR3 has 14 residues. With 2 bases removed from V and 8 bases from J, the gap between germline ends came to 14 bases. Germline CDR1 and CDR2: SGDLS and YYNGEE. CDR3 in amino acids: CASSVEAGGYEQFF. Here the CDR3 DNA reads TGTGCCAGCAGCGTTGAAGCCGGCGGCTATGAGCAGTTCTTC.

This clonotype was seen at least ten times. The gene calls are TRBV4-1 and TRBJ2-1; D gene ambiguous. CDR3 length: 13 amino acids. V lost 2 bases, J lost 8 bases, and 10 bases lay in between. Germline V gene sequence: CDR1 MGHRA, CDR2 YSYEKL. The CDR3 reads CASSQRGTDEQFF. The CDR3 region has the DNA TGCGCCAGCAGCCAACGAGGCACGGATGAGCAGTTCTTC.

The chain carries TRBV5-1 and TRBJ1-2; D may be TRBD1 (5 bases). The CDR3 totals 14 residues. The V end was cut by 0 bases, the J end by 2 bases, with 8 bases between. CDR1 is SGHRS and CDR2 is YFSETQ in the germline V gene. CDR3: CASSLGQKNYGYTF. For the CDR3, the DNA is TGCGCCAGCAGCTTGGGACAGAAAAACTATGGCTACACCTTC.

This clonotype has at least ten counts. V usage is TRBV2 and J usage is TRBJ2-7; 9 bases line up with TRBD2. The CDR3 sequence is 15 residues long. CDR1 and CDR2 from the germline V gene are SNHLY and FYNNEI. With 7 bases clipped from V and 2 bases from J, the junction kept 9 bases outside the gene matches. The CDR3 sequence is CASTPWREGPYEQYF. CDR3 in DNA: TGTGCCAGCACCCCCTGGCGGGAGGGTCCCTACGAGCAGTACTTC.

There are many counts of this clonotype. The chain carries TRBV10-3 and TRBJ1-2, with 9 bases aligning to TRBD1. V was pared by 7 bases and J by 0 bases, with 6 bases of the junction left unmatched. CDR3 size: 15 residues. CDR1 is ENHRY, CDR2 SYGVKD, per germline. The CDR3 DNA follows: TGTGCCATCACGGGGGGACAGGGCTCTAACTATGGCTACACCTTC. Protein: CAITGGQGSNYGYTF.